These 23 T cell receptor beta chains came from one sample sequenced in a study of blood T cell repertoires in COVID-19. Profiled with immunoSEQ multiplex PCR; TCRdb holds only in-frame clones, not every one. The table has about 250,000 clones, about 93% seen once. Material: PBMCs or T cells enriched from blood (not recorded which). Receptors were obtained from a woman aged 18-30 years who had recovered from COVID-19.

V and J are TRBV19 and TRBJ2-7; TRBD2 matches at 9 bases. Germline V lookup: CDR1 LNHDA, CDR2 SQIVND (reference sequence). V shed 4 bases, J shed 0 bases, and the junction held 4 bases outside the gene matches. The CDR3 has 15 amino acids. The CDR3: CASSTLAGASYEQYF. The CDR3 DNA sequence: TGTGCCAGTAGTACCTTAGCGGGAGCCTCCTACGAGCAGTACTTC. The full variable domain, in which reference TRBV19 and TRBJ2-7 provide the parts outside the CDR3, is DGGITQSPKYLFRKEGQNVTLSCEQNLNHDAMYWYRQDPGQGLRLIYYSQIVNDFQKGDIAEGYSVSREKKESFPLTVTSAQKNPTAFYLCASSTLAGASYEQYFGPGTRLTVT.

The CDR3 DNA sequence: TGTGCCAGCACCTTGACAGGGGATAGCAATCAGCCCCAGCATTTT. This codes for CASTLTGDSNQPQHF. The chain links TRBV2 to TRBJ1-5; TRBD1 agrees at 8 bases. Trimming cost V 7 bases and J 0 bases; bases outside gene matches: 5. The germline V gene has CDR1 SNHLY and CDR2 FYNNEI. CDR3 length: 15 residues.

About this clone: Other DNA sequences in the same sample also yield this CDR3. The CDR3 loop reads CASSAGGLNTEAFF. The CDR3 bases are TGTGCCAGCAGTGCGGGGGGCCTGAACACTGAAGCTTTCTTT. The V call is TRBV2, the J call TRBJ1-1; weak D call: TRBD1 (6 bases). V gave up 4 bases and J gave up 0 bases, with 9 bases separating them. This CDR3 is built from 14 residues. Germline V gene sequence: CDR1 SNHLY, CDR2 FYNNEI. Variable domain in full (rest from reference TRBV2 and TRBJ1-1): EPEVTQTPSHQVTQMGQEVILRCVPISNHLYFYWYRQILGQKVEFLVSFYNNEISEKSEIFDDQFSVERPDGSNFTLKIRSTKLEDSAMYFCASSAGGLNTEAFFGQGTRLTVV.

The rearrangement uses TRBV3-1 (or the pseudogene TRBV3-2) and TRBJ1-1, with a weak D call TRBD1 (6 bases). The V and J ends lost 0 bases and 3 bases respectively, with 11 bases between them. Per the germline V gene, CDR1 is LGHDT and CDR2 is YNNKEL (reference sequence). The CDR3 is 15 residues long. The CDR3 protein is CASSQDPAGDTEAFF. The DNA for the CDR3 is TGTGCCAGCAGCCAAGACCCCGCAGGGGACACTGAAGCTTTCTTT.

V and J are TRBV10-3 and TRBJ1-2; D is unresolved. CDR3 size: 13 residues. With 2 bases removed from V and 6 bases from J, the gap between germline ends came to 10 bases. The germline V gene has CDR1 ENHRY and CDR2 SYGVKD. The CDR3 reads CAISEAPGDGYTF. In nucleotides, the CDR3 is TGTGCCATCAGTGAGGCCCCGGGAGATGGCTACACCTTC.

The CDR3 loop reads CASSFRGGSPDTQYF. The CDR3 coding sequence is TGTGCCAGCAGTTTTCGGGGGGGCTCCCCAGATACGCAGTATTTT. This sequence joins TRBV5-5 and TRBJ2-3, with 8 bases identical to TRBD2. Per the germline V gene, CDR1 is SGHKS and CDR2 is YYEKEE (reference sequence). The CDR3 sequence is 15 residues long. V was pared by 5 bases and J by 4 bases, with 9 bases of the junction left unmatched.

V is TRBV19 and J is TRBJ2-1, with D possibly matching TRBD1 (5 bases). The germline V gene has CDR1 LNHDA and CDR2 SQIVND (reference sequence). The CDR3 is made up of 14 amino acids. V gave up 3 bases and J gave up 4 bases, with 10 bases separating them. In nucleotides, the CDR3 is TGTGCCAGTAGTATCCTGGGGCCATACAATGAGCAGTTCTTC. This translates into CASSILGPYNEQFF.

The gene calls are TRBV9 and TRBJ2-7; 7 bases are shared with TRBD2. Germline V CDR1 and CDR2: SGDLS, YYNGEE. This CDR3 is built from 14 residues. The J segment lost 5 bases and the V segment lost 2 bases, leaving 7 bases of the junction unmatched. The CDR3 nucleotides are TGTGCCAGCAGCGTCGGGGGGAGTGAGGACGAGCAGTACTTC. Translation: CASSVGGSEDEQYF.

V gene TRBV5-6 combines with J gene TRBJ1-5; 8 bases agree with TRBD1. V was clipped by 4 bases and J by 3 bases; unmatched bases: 12. CDR3 length: 17 amino acids. From germline, CDR1 is SGHDT and CDR2 YYEEEE. For the CDR3, the DNA is TGTGCCAGCAGCGGGACCGGGACAGGAGCTTTCAATCAGCCCCAGCATTTT. This translates into CASSGTGTGAFNQPQHF.

The rearrangement uses TRBV10-3 and TRBJ1-5; 9 bases are shared with TRBD1. Unmatched junction bases numbered 13, after V lost 5 bases and J lost 11 bases. This CDR3 has 15 residues. In germline, CDR1 is ENHRY, CDR2 SYGVKD. The DNA for the CDR3 is TGTGCCATCAGTCCCGGGACAGGGTCCTCCCAGACCCAGCATTTT. Translating it yields CAISPGTGSSQTQHF.

V gene TRBV11-2 combines with J gene TRBJ2-1; a weak D match, TRBD1 (6 bases). V was trimmed by 6 bases and J by 8 bases, leaving 11 bases between them. The CDR3 sequence is 12 residues long. Germline CDR1 and CDR2: SGHAT and FQNNGV. The CDR3 DNA reads TGTGCCAGCAGACCAGACAGGTATGAGCAGTTCTTC. Translation gives CASRPDRYEQFF.

The rearrangement uses TRBV9 and TRBJ2-6, with a tentative D call TRBD2 (5 bases). Germline assignment: CDR1 SGDLS and CDR2 YYNGEE. The CDR3 runs to 16 residues. Trimming took off 0 bases at V and 0 bases at J, with 7 bases between the two ends. CDR3 amino acids: CASSVGESSGANVLTF. DNA for the CDR3: TGTGCCAGCAGCGTAGGGGAGAGCTCTGGGGCCAACGTCCTGACTTTC.

This rearrangement joins TRBV5-6 to TRBJ2-7; TRBD1 is a possible D gene (6 bases). The CDR3 is made up of 14 amino acids. Trimming pared 0 bases from V and 2 bases from J, leaving 9 bases between. CDR1 is SGHDT and CDR2 is YYEEEE in the germline V gene. Here the CDR3 DNA reads TGTGCCAGCAGCTTGGTAGCAGGGGCCTACGAGCAGTACTTC. Protein: CASSLVAGAYEQYF.

The V and J genes are TRBV19 and TRBJ1-5; no clear D gene. The CDR3 runs to 16 residues. V was pared by 6 bases and J by 1 base, with 16 bases between. Germline CDR1 LNHDA, CDR2 SQIVND (reference sequence). The CDR3 DNA is TGTGCCAGTAGAATTTCCGAGGTTGGAAGCAATCAGCCCCAGCATTTT. This gives the protein CASRISEVGSNQPQHF.

The rearrangement links TRBV6-2 or TRBV6-3 to TRBJ2-5; 9 nucleotides match TRBD2. In germline, CDR1 is MNHEY, CDR2 SVGEGT. J gave up 5 bases and V 2 bases, and 6 bases lay outside the gene matches. The CDR3 has 15 residues. CDR3 sequence: CASSYGGTSSETQYF. Here the CDR3 DNA reads TGTGCCAGCAGTTACGGAGGGACTAGCTCGGAGACCCAGTACTTC.

This chain uses TRBV5-6 with TRBJ1-2, with 9 bases identical to TRBD1. Germline trimming cut 4 bases from V and 6 bases from J; bases unmatched to any gene: 4. Per germline, CDR1 SGHDT and CDR2 YYEEEE. The CDR3 contains 13 residues. CDR3 region: CASSRDRVDGYTF. The CDR3 region has the DNA TGTGCCAGCAGCAGGGACAGGGTCGATGGCTACACCTTC.

The chain couples TRBV27 to TRBJ2-7; 11 nucleotides agree with TRBD1. Germline loops: CDR1 MNHEY, CDR2 SMNVEV (reference sequence). The CDR3 is 14 residues long. Germline trimming cut 5 bases from V and 4 bases from J; bases unmatched to any gene: 4. The CDR3 loop is CASSRTGGAYEQYF. CDR3 nucleotides: TGTGCCAGCAGTAGGACAGGGGGCGCGTACGAGCAGTACTTC.

The rearrangement uses TRBV28 and TRBJ1-6; 10 bases line up with TRBD1. V was clipped by 4 bases and J by 10 bases; unmatched bases: 7. Germline lookup yields CDR1 MDHEN and CDR2 SYDVKM. This CDR3 is 15 amino acids long. For the CDR3, the DNA is TGTGCCAGCAGTTCCTCGGGACAGGGGAGATCACCCCTCCACTTT. It specifies CASSSSGQGRSPLHF.

The rearrangement uses TRBV6-1 and TRBJ2-7; TRBD2 matches 9 bases. The CDR3 runs to 15 residues. The germline gives CDR1 MNHNS, CDR2 SASEGT. With V trimmed by 1 base and J by 1 base, 2 bases remained unmatched. The CDR3 region is CASSEEAGGSYEQYF. The CDR3 DNA follows: TGTGCCAGCAGTGAAGAAGCGGGAGGTTCCTACGAGCAGTACTTC.

The chain recombines TRBV5-6 with TRBJ2-7, with 11 bases identical to TRBD2. The CDR3 spans 18 residues. CDR1 SGHDT and CDR2 YYEEEE come from the germline V gene. Trimming took 0 bases from V and 0 from J; bases not matched to a gene: 8. CDR3: CASSLESLAGGPSYEQYF. In DNA, the CDR3 is TGTGCCAGCAGCTTGGAGTCCTTAGCGGGAGGGCCCTCCTACGAGCAGTACTTC. Complete variable domain (other parts from reference TRBV5-6 and TRBJ2-7): DAGVTQSPTHLIKTRGQQVTLRCSPKSGHDTVSWYQQALGQGPQFIFQYYEEEERQRGNFPDRFSGHQFPNYSSELNVNALLLGDSALYLCASSLESLAGGPSYEQYFGPGTRLTVT.

CDR3 region: CASSLYSNQPQHF. The CDR3 coding sequence is TGTGCCAGCAGCTTGTATAGCAATCAGCCCCAGCATTTT. The chain uses TRBV5-5 and TRBJ1-5, with D unclear. Trimming shortened V by 1 base and J by 0 bases, and 2 bases separated the two germline ends. Per the germline V gene, CDR1 is SGHKS and CDR2 is YYEKEE (reference sequence). There are 13 residues in the CDR3.

V gene TRBV5-8 combines with J gene TRBJ1-2; 9 bases are a match to TRBD1. Germline loops: CDR1 SGHTS, CDR2 YDEGEE. This CDR3 has 17 amino acids. V shed 6 bases, J shed 1 base, and the junction held 13 bases outside the gene matches. CDR3 nucleotide sequence: TGTGCCAGCACCTCCGGGACAGGGAACGCCTTTAACTATGGCTACACCTTC. Amino acid sequence: CASTSGTGNAFNYGYTF.

The chain couples TRBV9 to TRBJ1-1; D might be TRBD1 (5 bases). The CDR3 is 14 residues long. The germline V and J ends were trimmed by 0 bases and 5 bases, with 11 bases remaining between them. Germline CDR1 SGDLS, CDR2 YYNGEE. CDR3 sequence (DNA): TGTGCCAGCAGCGTAGGGGGCGGGGAAACTGAAGCTTTCTTT. Translating it yields CASSVGGGETEAFF.